A selection of T cell receptor beta chains follows, all from one sample in a study of T cell changes during pregnancy in multiple sclerosis. Assay used: immunoSEQ multiplex PCR; TCRdb lists only in-frame clones, some missing. The profile shows 90,000 to 95,000 clones, 85% to 95% of them singletons. The material was peripheral blood, obtained in the first trimester of pregnancy. These receptors were obtained from a female donor with multiple sclerosis, enrolled in a pregnancy study. Both conserved end residues are part of each CDR3. The D gene is left open where the match is weak. Part of the rows lack a size; the others show once, few, many or a class for expanded clones.

TRBD2 | TRBJ2-1 | once | TRBV29-1 | 12 | TGCAGCGTTGAACTCGGGGGGAATGAGCAGTTCTTC | CSVELGGNEQFF
. | TRBJ2-1 | . | TRBV13 | 15 | TGTGCCAGCAGCCCTCGGTCAGGGGATCTGGGTGAGCAGTTCTTC | CASSPRSGDLGEQFF
. | TRBJ1-2 | . | TRBV9 | 13 | TGTGCCAGCAGCTTCCGACCGGGGGATGGCTACACCTTC | CASSFRPGDGYTF
. | TRBJ1-2 | . | TRBV7-6 | 14 | TGTGCCAGCAGTCACCGGGACTTCGGGGGTGGCTACACCTTC | CASSHRDFGGGYTF
. | TRBJ2-7 | . | TRBV6-5 | 13 | TGTGCCAGCAGTCTGCAGGCGTTCTACGAGCAGTACTTC | CASSLQAFYEQYF
. | TRBJ2-7 | . | TRBV15 | 13 | TGTGCCACCAGCAGATCTAGGACCTACGAGCAGTACTTC | CATSRSRTYEQYF
TRBD2 | TRBJ2-1 | once | TRBV6-5 | 14 | TGTGCCAGCAGAACCTTAGCGGGGCCGGGGTTTCTGTTCTTC | CASRTLAGPGFLFF
TRBD1 | TRBJ1-2 | . | TRBV6-5 | 16 | TGTGCCAGCAGTTACTCGTCAGCGGACAGGGGCTATGGCTACACCTTC | CASSYSSADRGYGYTF
. | TRBJ2-7 | . | TRBV9 | 13 | TGTGCCAGCAGCCGAGGCAACCTCTACGAGCAGTACTTC | CASSRGNLYEQYF
. | TRBJ1-5 | . | TRBV9 | 14 | TGTGCCAGCAGCGCGGGACATAGCAATCAGCCCCAGCATTTT | CASSAGHSNQPQHF
. | TRBJ2-7 | . | TRBV6-1 | 15 | TGTGCCAGCAGCCCCCCCGCCGGGAGCTCCTACGAGCAGTACTTC | CASSPPAGSSYEQYF
TRBD1 | TRBJ1-2 | . | TRBV13 | 14 | TGTGCCAGCAGCCCAGACAGGGATAACTATGGCTACACCTTC | CASSPDRDNYGYTF
. | TRBJ2-7 | . | TRBV6-1 | 15 | TGTGCCAGCAGTGAAGCCATCGGGGAACCCTACGAGCAGTACTTC | CASSEAIGEPYEQYF
TRBD1 | TRBJ1-2 | . | TRBV6-5 | 15 | TGTGCCAGCAGCCCCGGGACAGGGGATGTAGGAGGCTACACCTTC | CASSPGTGDVGGYTF
TRBD1 | TRBJ2-3 | . | TRBV7-2 | 16 | TGTGCCAGCAGCTTAAGGGGGACAGGGGGCTCGGATACGCAGTATTTT | CASSLRGTGGSDTQYF
. | TRBJ1-3 | . | TRBV27 | 14 | TGTGCCAGCGGGACCGGGGGGTCTGGAAACACCATATATTTT | CASGTGGSGNTIYF
TRBD1 | TRBJ2-7 | once | TRBV27 | 14 | TGTGCCAGCAGTTCTAGACAGGGAAGCGACGAGCAGTACTTC | CASSSRQGSDEQYF
TRBD2 | TRBJ2-5 | . | TRBV9 | 15 | TGTGCCAGCAGCCCGAGAAGTACTAGCGGAGAGACCCAGTACTTC | CASSPRSTSGETQYF
TRBD1 | TRBJ1-4 | . | TRBV5-6 | 17 | TGTGCCAGCAGCTCGCCGGGACAGGGGATAACTAATGAAAAACTGTTTTTT | CASSSPGQGITNEKLFF
. | TRBJ1-1 | . | TRBV9 | 16 | TGTGCCAGCAGCGCAAACCGACAGGACCTGAACACTGAAGCTTTCTTT | CASSANRQDLNTEAFF
TRBD1 | TRBJ1-2 | . | TRBV6-5 | 14 | TGTGCCAGCTACAAACAGGGGCGGTACTATGGCTACACCTTC | CASYKQGRYYGYTF
. | TRBJ2-4 | few | TRBV10-1 | 13 | TGCGCCAGCATCCTTTTAGCCAAAAACATTCAGTACTTC | CASILLAKNIQYF
TRBD1 | TRBJ1-5 | . | TRBV23-1 | 16 | TGCGCCAGCGCTAGGGACAGAGAACTTAGCAATCAGCCCCAGCATTTT | CASARDRELSNQPQHF
TRBD1 | TRBJ1-4 | . | TRBV5-1 | 15 | TGCGCCAGCAGCTTGGGCAGGGGGGCAAATGAAAAACTGTTTTTT | CASSLGRGANEKLFF
. | TRBJ2-3 | few | TRBV6-1 | 14 | TGTGCCAGCAGTGTGGGGCAGGGGTCGGATACGCAGTATTTT | CASSVGQGSDTQYF
. | TRBJ2-3 | . | TRBV7-2 | 13 | TGTGCCAGCAGCTTAAATATCTTAGATACGCAGTATTTT | CASSLNILDTQYF
TRBD1 | TRBJ2-7 | . | TRBV18 | 15 | TGTGCCAGCTCACCCTACGGGACAGGGCACAGGGAGCAGTACTTC | CASSPYGTGHREQYF
. | TRBJ2-5 | . | TRBV9 | 17 | TGTGCCAGCAGCGTAGGAAGAGCGGCACCGCACCAAGAGACCCAGTACTTC | CASSVGRAAPHQETQYF
TRBD1 | TRBJ2-7 | . | TRBV5-1 | 13 | TGCGCCAGCAGCTCCGGGACAGGGATCGAGCAGTACTTC | CASSSGTGIEQYF
TRBD1 | TRBJ1-6 | few | TRBV6-5 | 15 | TGTGCCAGCAGTTACTCGAGACAGGGGAATTCACCCCTCCACTTT | CASSYSRQGNSPLHF
. | TRBJ1-2 | . | TRBV2 | 14 | TGTGCCAGCAGTGAAGGGAGGGGCGCGGAGGGCTACACCTTC | CASSEGRGAEGYTF
. | TRBJ1-2 | . | TRBV6-6 | 14 | TGTGCCAGCAGCCGAGACTCCTCTAACTATGGCTACACCTTC | CASSRDSSNYGYTF
. | TRBJ2-5 | . | TRBV6-5 | 15 | TGTGCCAGTGCCCGGTGGAGCGGGCCTAAAGAGACCCAGTACTTC | CASARWSGPKETQYF
TRBD1 | TRBJ1-4 | . | TRBV30 | 12 | TGTGCCTGTCAGACAGGGAATGAAAAACTGTTTTTT | CACQTGNEKLFF
TRBD1 | TRBJ1-2 | . | TRBV5-8 | 16 | TGTGCCAGCAGCATATTAGACAGGGTCGTTAGCTATGGCTACACCTTC | CASSILDRVVSYGYTF
. | TRBJ1-2 | . | TRBV9 | 14 | TGTGCCAGCAGCGCCCCGTCGGGAATCTGGGGCTACACCTTC | CASSAPSGIWGYTF
TRBD1 | TRBJ1-4 | . | TRBV4-2 | 16 | TGTGCCAGCAGCCAAGACGCGACAGGGGGTAATGAAAAACTGTTTTTT | CASSQDATGGNEKLFF
. | TRBJ2-7 | . | TRBV14 | 16 | TGTGCCAGCAGCCAATTCTCAGGCGATTTTACCTACGAGCAGTACTTC | CASSQFSGDFTYEQYF
TRBD2 | TRBJ2-1 | . | TRBV4-1 | 15 | TGCGCCAGCAGCCAAGTCCAGCGGGGGGACAATGAGCAGTTCTTC | CASSQVQRGDNEQFF
TRBD2 | TRBJ2-5 | . | TRBV7-3 | 16 | TGTGCCAGCAGCCGAGGACTAGCGGGGGAGTGGGAGACCCAGTACTTC | CASSRGLAGEWETQYF
TRBD1 | TRBJ1-1 | . | TRBV5-4 | 16 | TGTGCCAGCAGCGGCCGGGACAGGGACGGGGGCACTGAAGCTTTCTTT | CASSGRDRDGGTEAFF
. | TRBJ2-1 | . | TRBV11-2 | 16 | TGTGCCAGCAGATCTTGGGGGAGGAGCTCCTACAATGAGCAGTTCTTC | CASRSWGRSSYNEQFF
. | TRBJ2-7 | . | TRBV7-9 | 13 | TGTGCCAGCAGCAAGACAGGCTCCTACGAGCAGTACTTC | CASSKTGSYEQYF
TRBD2 | TRBJ2-1 | . | TRBV5-1 | 18 | TGCGCCAGCAGCTTGCGGACTAGCGGGGGATTCTCCTACAATGAGCAGTTCTTC | CASSLRTSGGFSYNEQFF
. | TRBJ2-7 | once | TRBV19 | 14 | TGTGCCAGTAGGGACCGGGGGAACTCCTACGAGCAGTACTTC | CASRDRGNSYEQYF
. | TRBJ2-1 | . | TRBV5-1 | 14 | TGCGCCAGCAGCTTTCGAGGGCCGTACAATGAGCAGTTCTTC | CASSFRGPYNEQFF
TRBD1 | TRBJ2-1 | once | TRBV4-2 | 12 | TGTGCCAGCGCGAGGACAGGGGATGAGCAGTTCTTC | CASARTGDEQFF
TRBD2 | TRBJ2-3 | . | TRBV5-1 | 14 | TGCGCCAGCAGCTTCGGGGGGGGCACAGATACGCAGTATTTT | CASSFGGGTDTQYF
TRBD2 | TRBJ2-3 | . | TRBV13 | 15 | TGTGCCAGCACCTTTAGCGGGGGCAACGCAGATACGCAGTATTTT | CASTFSGGNADTQYF
TRBD1 | TRBJ2-7 | . | TRBV4-1 | 15 | TGCGCCAGCAGCCTTACTGGACAGGGAAGGGACGAGCAGTACTTC | CASSLTGQGRDEQYF
. | TRBJ1-1 | . | TRBV2 | 16 | TGTGCCAGCATTGGAGGAAGGAGGCTGCGAGGCACTGAAGCTTTCTTT | CASIGGRRLRGTEAFF
TRBD2 | TRBJ2-1 | . | TRBV10-2 | 16 | TGCGCCAGCAGTGAATCGCGGGGGGTCCCGTACAATGAGCAGTTCTTC | CASSESRGVPYNEQFF
. | TRBJ2-2 | . | TRBV6-4 | 13 | TGTGCCAGCAGTGACTCATCTCCCGGGGAGCTGTTTTTT | CASSDSSPGELFF
. | TRBJ2-1 | once | TRBV2 | 13 | TGTGCCAGCAGTGATTTCCTTGGCAGTGAGCAGTTCTTC | CASSDFLGSEQFF
. | TRBJ2-1 | . | TRBV19 | 13 | TGTGCCAGTACCCCTAGAGGCTACAATGAGCAGTTCTTC | CASTPRGYNEQFF
TRBD1 | TRBJ1-5 | . | TRBV19 | 18 | TGTGCCAGTAGCATGGGCTGGTGGGGACAGAAAAGCAATCAGCCCCAGCATTTT | CASSMGWWGQKSNQPQHF
TRBD1 | TRBJ1-5 | . | TRBV5-6 | 15 | TGTGCCAGCAGCTTGGGGACAGGGTCTTATCAGCCCCAGCATTTT | CASSLGTGSYQPQHF
. | TRBJ1-6 | . | TRBV7-8 | 14 | TGTGCCAGCAGAGGGCAGGGAATTAATTCACCCCTCCACTTT | CASRGQGINSPLHF
TRBD1 | TRBJ1-5 | . | TRBV6-6 | 13 | TGTGCCAGCAGCATACAGGGGGATCAGCCCCAGCATTTT | CASSIQGDQPQHF
TRBD2 | TRBJ2-5 | . | TRBV2 | 15 | TGTGCCAGCCGTGCTAGCGGGGAGTACCAAGAGACCCAGTACTTC | CASRASGEYQETQYF